This T cell receptor (beta chain) was obtained from a study of shared clonotypes between healthy human individuals (dated by TCRdb to 2018 to 2020). About the full investigation: A couple of women and three men aged 18 to 49 years were included in the cohort. Per donor, three plates each were used for CD4 naive and CD4 memory, two for CD8 naive, and one for CD8 memory. Blood TCR repertoires of four to six healthy adults were deeply sequenced to estimate repertoire size and the extent of clonotype sharing between individuals. To increase sequencing depth and limit assay-specific biases, different laboratories used diverse techniques to prepare libraries and sequence TCR repertoires. Each donor's leukapheresis produced roughly between roughly 0.85 and 10 billion PBMCs. Results and caveats for the whole study, not just this receptor: Based on pairwise subsampling, the degree of clonotype sharing among donors was expected to be affected by sequencing depth. Sampling was restricted to blood, and TCR repertoires in tissue are likely to differ from TCR repertoires in blood. Because the study included only a small number of donors, the genetic and exposure-history diversity represented was limited. Compared with non-shared clonotypes, the clonotypes found in all four sorted-subset donors had higher generation probabilities. Naive subsets generally had larger estimated clonotype richness than memory subsets did. Rarefaction of sorted-subset datasets indicated incomplete sequencing despite the large sequencing depth. When a handful of donors were compared, the shared fraction of clonotypes was around 5% for naive CD4, around 3.6% for naive CD8, 2% to 2.5% for memory CD4, and around 0.37% for memory CD8.

The donors were healthy, HIV-negative adults who had no recently reported acute infections or vaccinations. Every donor was a Caucasian adult living in Nashville, Tennessee, USA. CD4+ T cells were enriched by magnetic negative selection, after which naive cells were positively selected on CD45RA and the negative fraction was taken as the memory subset. Blood was obtained by leukapheresis, after which PBMCs were separated by Ficoll-Histopaque density gradient centrifugation and cryopreserved in liquid nitrogen vapor phase. Analytical flow cytometry was used to check the purity and quantity of every magnetically sorted T cell population. Each sorted fraction had its genomic DNA isolated and then quantified by UV absorbance on a Nanodrop 2000c. Here V drops 6 bases and J drops 1 base, and the junction holds 6 bases not matched to any gene. The CDR1 and CDR2 encoded by the germline V gene are MNHEY and SVGAGI. Reading from cysteine to phenylalanine, the CDR3 counts 14 amino acids. Here the CDR3 DNA is all that survives: 42 bases in frame from base 1.

TCR CDR3 regions were amplified from genomic DNA by multiplex PCR using the deep immunoSEQ assay. Genomic DNA extracted from each cell subset was distributed evenly over all wells of several immunoSEQ 96-well plates, and each plate served as one replicate. Each replicate PCR for sorted subsets received roughly 200 ng genomic DNA, equal to tens of thousands of T cell genomes. Purified libraries were measured with a Qubit 3.0 fluorometer, size-checked on a Bioanalyzer 2100, and measured again with the KAPA Library Quantification kit. Every immunoSEQ 96-well plate was sequenced on a dedicated single-read 150-cycle Illumina NextSeq 550 flow cell. Per the original workflow: Because the immunoSEQ output held only junctional sequences and lacked quality scores, the filtering could not match the filtering applied to full-length reads. To assign V/J genes and CDR3, sequences were annotated using PyIR, a Python wrapper for IgBLAST v1.9, with IMGT germline references. Reads were removed for weak V/J assignments (E-value above 1e-6), missing CDR3, stop codons, out-of-frame junctions, or ambiguous translated residues. V3J clonotypes were defined as sequences sharing an identical inferred V gene, J gene, and CDR3 amino acid sequence. To compute the percentage overlap between repertoires, the number of shared unique clonotypes was divided by the size of the smaller repertoire. Repertoire richness was assessed with RTK rarefaction, the Chao1 estimator, and Recon v2.1 estimates of unobserved clonotypes. OLGA was used to compute generation probabilities for all TCRbeta clonotypes that the gDNA method yielded from a few donors. As stored in TCRdb, this immuneACCESS dataset retains in-frame rearrangements with V and J assigned. A fraction of the clones does not appear; measured against another copy, unresolved V genes explain less than half of the discrepancy, and the remainder lacks a known reason. Clone size and V and J calls were adopted from that table, with D and trimming inferred from the DNA. The sample data list 1,400,000 or so clones, and approximately 98.5% of these were observed just once. Approximately 0.38% of the sample goes to the ten largest clones.

Details on this clone: Its recognized antigen is unknown. No qualities accompany the bases; no much larger clone lies one base away.

The sample was naive CD4+ T cells sorted from blood. In light of the paper, this sample's cell subset or site label describes: CD45RA+ positively selected. The clonotype was recovered from a young man in good health. The sequence joins TRBV6-5 to TRBJ2-7, with 7 bases matching TRBD1. The CDR3 amino acid sequence is: CASSPPGQSYEQYF. The DNA sequence reads TGTGCCAGCAGCCCCCCGGGACAGTCCTACGAGCAGTACTTC.